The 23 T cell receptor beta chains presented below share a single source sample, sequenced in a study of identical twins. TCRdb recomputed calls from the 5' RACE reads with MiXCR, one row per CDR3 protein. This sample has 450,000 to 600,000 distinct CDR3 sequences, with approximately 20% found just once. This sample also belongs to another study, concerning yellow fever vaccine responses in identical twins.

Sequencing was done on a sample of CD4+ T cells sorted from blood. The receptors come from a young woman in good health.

Written as DNA, the CDR3 is TGTGCCAGCAGACAGGGTTCCTGGAATGAAAAACTGTTTTTT. Residues: CASRQGSWNEKLFF. This chain connects TRBV12-3 or TRBV12-4 to TRBJ1-4, with a possible D match to TRBD1 (6 bases). This CDR3 contains 14 residues. Trimming removed 6 bases from V and 5 bases from J, with 13 bases in between.

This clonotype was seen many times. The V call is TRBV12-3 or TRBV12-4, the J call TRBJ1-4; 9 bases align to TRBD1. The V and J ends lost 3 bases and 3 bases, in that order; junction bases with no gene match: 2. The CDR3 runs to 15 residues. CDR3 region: CASSLRTGANEKLFF. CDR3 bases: TGTGCCAGCAGTTTGCGGACAGGGGCTAATGAAAAACTGTTTTTT.

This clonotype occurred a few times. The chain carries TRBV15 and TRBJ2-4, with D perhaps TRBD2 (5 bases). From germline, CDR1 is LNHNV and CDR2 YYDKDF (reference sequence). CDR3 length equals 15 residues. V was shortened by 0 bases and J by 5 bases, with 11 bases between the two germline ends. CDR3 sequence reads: CATSRDGEFQNIQYF. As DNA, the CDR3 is TGTGCCACCAGCAGAGACGGGGAGTTTCAAAACATTCAGTACTTC.

The CDR3 DNA sequence: TGTGCCAGCAGTTTAGCTGGGACAGGGGGGAAGGATGAGCAGTTCTTC. This sequence encodes CASSLAGTGGKDEQFF. This chain joins TRBV12-3 or TRBV12-4 and TRBJ2-1; TRBD1 matches at 11 bases. There are 16 residues in the CDR3. Trimming at V came to 0 bases and at J to 8 bases, leaving 6 bases not matched to a gene.

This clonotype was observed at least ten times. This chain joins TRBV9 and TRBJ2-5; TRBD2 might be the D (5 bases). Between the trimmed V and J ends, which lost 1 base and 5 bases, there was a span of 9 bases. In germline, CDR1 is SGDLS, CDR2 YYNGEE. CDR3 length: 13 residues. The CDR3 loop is CASSVYGDETQYF. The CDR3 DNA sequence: TGTGCCAGCAGCGTATACGGGGATGAGACCCAGTACTTC.

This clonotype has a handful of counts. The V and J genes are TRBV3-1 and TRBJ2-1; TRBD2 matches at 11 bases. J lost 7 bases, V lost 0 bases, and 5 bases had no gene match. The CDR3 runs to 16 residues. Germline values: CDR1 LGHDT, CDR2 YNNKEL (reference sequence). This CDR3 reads CASSQDRLAGGNEQFF. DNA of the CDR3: TGTGCCAGCAGCCAAGATCGTCTAGCGGGGGGAAATGAGCAGTTCTTC.

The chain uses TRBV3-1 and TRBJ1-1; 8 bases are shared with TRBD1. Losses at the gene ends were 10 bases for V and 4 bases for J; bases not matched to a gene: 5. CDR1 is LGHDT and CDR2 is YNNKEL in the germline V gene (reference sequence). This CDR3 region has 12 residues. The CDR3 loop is CATRTGSTEAFF. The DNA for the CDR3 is TGTGCCACAAGGACAGGGTCCACTGAAGCTTTCTTT.

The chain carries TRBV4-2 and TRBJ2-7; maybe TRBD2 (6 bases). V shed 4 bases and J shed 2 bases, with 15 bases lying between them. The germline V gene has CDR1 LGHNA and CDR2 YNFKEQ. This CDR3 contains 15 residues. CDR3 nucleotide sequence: TGTGCCAGCAGCCCGTCTAGCGAAGGGGCCTACGAGCAGTACTTC. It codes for CASSPSSEGAYEQYF.

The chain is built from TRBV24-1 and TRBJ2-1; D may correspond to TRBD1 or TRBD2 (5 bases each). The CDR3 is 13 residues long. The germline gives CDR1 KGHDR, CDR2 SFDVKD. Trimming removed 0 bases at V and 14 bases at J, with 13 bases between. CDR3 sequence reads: CATSDLGGSLEFF. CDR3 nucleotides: TGTGCCACCAGTGATTTGGGGGGAAGCTTGGAGTTCTTC.

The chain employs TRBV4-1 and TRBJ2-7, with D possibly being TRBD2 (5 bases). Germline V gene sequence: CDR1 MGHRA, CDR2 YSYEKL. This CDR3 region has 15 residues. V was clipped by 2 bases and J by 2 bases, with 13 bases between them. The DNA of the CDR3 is TGCGCCAGCAGCCAACTCCGGGAACCCCCCTACGAGCAGTACTTC. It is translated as CASSQLREPPYEQYF.

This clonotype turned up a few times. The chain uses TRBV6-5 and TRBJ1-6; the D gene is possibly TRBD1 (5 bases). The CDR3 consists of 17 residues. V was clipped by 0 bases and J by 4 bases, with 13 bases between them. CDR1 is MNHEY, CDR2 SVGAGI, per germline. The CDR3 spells CASSYSGRAEYNSPLHF. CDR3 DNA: TGTGCCAGCAGTTACTCGGGCAGGGCTGAATATAATTCACCCCTCCACTTT.

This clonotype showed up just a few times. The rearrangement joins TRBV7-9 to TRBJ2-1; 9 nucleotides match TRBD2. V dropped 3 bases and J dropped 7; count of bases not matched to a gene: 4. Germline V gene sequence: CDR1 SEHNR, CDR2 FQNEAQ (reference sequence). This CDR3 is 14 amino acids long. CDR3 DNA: TGTGCCAGCAGCTTGGGGACTAGCCCGAATGAGCAGTTCTTC. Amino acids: CASSLGTSPNEQFF.

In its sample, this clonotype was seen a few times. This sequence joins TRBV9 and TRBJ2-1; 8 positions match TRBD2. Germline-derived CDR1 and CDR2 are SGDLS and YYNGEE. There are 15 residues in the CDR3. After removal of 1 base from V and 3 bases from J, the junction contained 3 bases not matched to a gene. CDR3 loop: CASSVSGSLYNEQFF. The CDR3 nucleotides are TGTGCCAGCAGCGTAAGCGGGAGCCTCTACAATGAGCAGTTCTTC.

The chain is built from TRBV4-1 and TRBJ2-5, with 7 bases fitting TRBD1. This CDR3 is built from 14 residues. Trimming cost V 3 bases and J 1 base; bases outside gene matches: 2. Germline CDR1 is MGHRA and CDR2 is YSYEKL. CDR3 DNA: TGCGCCAGCAGCCATGGGGACAGCCAAGAGACCCAGTACTTC. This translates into CASSHGDSQETQYF.

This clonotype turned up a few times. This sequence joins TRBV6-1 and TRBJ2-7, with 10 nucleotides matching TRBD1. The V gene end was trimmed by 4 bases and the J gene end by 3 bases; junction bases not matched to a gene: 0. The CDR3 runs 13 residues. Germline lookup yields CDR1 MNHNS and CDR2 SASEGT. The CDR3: CASSGTGGYEQYF. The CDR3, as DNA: TGTGCCAGCAGTGGGACAGGGGGCTACGAGCAGTACTTC.

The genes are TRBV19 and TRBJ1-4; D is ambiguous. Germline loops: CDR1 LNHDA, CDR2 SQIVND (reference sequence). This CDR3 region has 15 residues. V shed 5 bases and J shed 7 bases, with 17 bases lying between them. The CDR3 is CASSPITHGLEKLFF. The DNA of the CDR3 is TGTGCCAGTAGTCCGATAACCCACGGTCTTGAAAAACTGTTTTTT. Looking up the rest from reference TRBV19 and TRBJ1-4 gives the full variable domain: DGGITQSPKYLFRKEGQNVTLSCEQNLNHDAMYWYRQDPGQGLRLIYYSQIVNDFQKGDIAEGYSVSREKKESFPLTVTSAQKNPTAFYLCASSPITHGLEKLFFGSGTQLSVL.

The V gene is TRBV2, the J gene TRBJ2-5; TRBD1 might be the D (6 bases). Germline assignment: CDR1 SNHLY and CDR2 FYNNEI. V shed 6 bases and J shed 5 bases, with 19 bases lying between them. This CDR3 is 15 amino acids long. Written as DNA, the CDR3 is TGTGCCAGCAGAGGGGACGAACTTAGGGGGGAGACCCAGTACTTC. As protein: CASRGDELRGETQYF.

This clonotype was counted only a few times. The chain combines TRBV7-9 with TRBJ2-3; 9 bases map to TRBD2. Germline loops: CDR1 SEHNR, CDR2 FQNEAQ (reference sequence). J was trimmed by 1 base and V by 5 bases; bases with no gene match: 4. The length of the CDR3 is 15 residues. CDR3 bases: TGTGCCAGCAGCAGACTAGCGGACCGCACAGATACGCAGTATTTT. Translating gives CASSRLADRTDTQYF.

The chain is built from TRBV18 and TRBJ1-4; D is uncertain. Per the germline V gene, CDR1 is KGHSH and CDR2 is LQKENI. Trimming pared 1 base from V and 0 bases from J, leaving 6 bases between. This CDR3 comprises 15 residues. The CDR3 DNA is TGTGCCAGCTCACCACAGGACTCAACTAATGAAAAACTGTTTTTT. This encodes CASSPQDSTNEKLFF.

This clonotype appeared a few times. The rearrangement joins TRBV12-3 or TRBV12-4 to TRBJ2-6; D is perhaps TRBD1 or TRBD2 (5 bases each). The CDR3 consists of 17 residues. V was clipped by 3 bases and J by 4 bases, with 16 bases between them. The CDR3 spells CASSFFQGPSGANVLTF. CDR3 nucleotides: TGTGCCAGCAGTTTTTTCCAGGGACCGAGCGGGGCCAACGTCCTGACTTTC.

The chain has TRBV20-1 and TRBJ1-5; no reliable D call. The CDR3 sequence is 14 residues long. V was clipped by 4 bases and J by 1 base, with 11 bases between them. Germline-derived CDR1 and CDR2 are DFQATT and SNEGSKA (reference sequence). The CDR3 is CSATPTASNQPQHF. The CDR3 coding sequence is TGCAGTGCTACACCGACTGCAAGCAATCAGCCCCAGCATTTT.

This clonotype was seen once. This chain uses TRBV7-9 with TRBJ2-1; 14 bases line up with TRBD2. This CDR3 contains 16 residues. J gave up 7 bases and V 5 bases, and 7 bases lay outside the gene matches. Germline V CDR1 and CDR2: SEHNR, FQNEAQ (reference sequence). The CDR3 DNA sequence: TGTGCCAGCAGCACAGGGACTAGCGGGGGAAAGAATGAGCAGTTCTTC. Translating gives CASSTGTSGGKNEQFF.

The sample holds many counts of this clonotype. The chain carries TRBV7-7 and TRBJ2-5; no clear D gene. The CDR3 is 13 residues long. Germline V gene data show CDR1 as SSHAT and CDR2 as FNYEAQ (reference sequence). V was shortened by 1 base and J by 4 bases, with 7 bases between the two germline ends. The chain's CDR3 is CASSLGVIETQYF. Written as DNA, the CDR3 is TGTGCCAGCAGCTTAGGGGTAATAGAGACCCAGTACTTC.